Detailed here is one TCR beta chain. As yet, its antigen is unknown. A second PCR of roughly 7 to 11 cycles used a sample-barcoded 5' primer and a J-beta primer mix. The authors tagged each cDNA molecule using a template-switch adaptor with 12 random nucleotides. TCRdb processed the 5' RACE reads anew with MiXCR; each CDR3 protein has one entry. The sample records more than 500,000 distinct CDR3 sequences, roughly a quarter being singletons. Each donor gave approximately 9.1 milliliters of peripheral blood. Extraction of total RNA produced a minimum of 5 micrograms from each sample. The data originate from a study of blood T cells in healthy people across ages. The study, taken as a whole, reports: The percentage of naive T cells correlated strongly with TCR beta diversity.

The ends lost 4 bases at V and 7 bases at J; junction bases unmatched: 11. Germline lookup yields CDR1 SGHNT and CDR2 YYREEE (reference sequence). CDR3 length equals 16 residues. The sequence came from an older woman in good health. This chain joins TRBV5-4 and TRBJ2-1; TRBD1 aligns across 10 bases. The sample consisted of blood. CDR3 loop: CASSPPRTGGRNEQFF. The DNA of the CDR3 is TGTGCCAGCAGCCCGCCCCGGACAGGGGGGAGAAATGAGCAGTTCTTC.